These 5 T cell receptor beta chains originate from one sample sequenced in a study of cytomegalovirus exposure and HLA in healthy donors. Use of 60 Vbeta and 13 Jbeta primers characterized the PCR. Sequencing used immunoSEQ multiplex PCR; TCRdb keeps in-frame clones, though not all of them. Its table lists about 110,000 clones. Sequences were obtained from PBMCs. The receptors shown here come from a man aged 25-45 years in good health and CMV-seronegative.

V usage is TRBV7-3 and J usage is TRBJ2-1, with D tentatively TRBD1 (6 bases). Germline values: CDR1 SGHTA, CDR2 FQGTGA. Trimming stripped 4 bases from V and 1 base from J, with 14 bases between. CDR3 length: 16 amino acids. For the CDR3, the DNA is TGTGCCAGCAGCTCCGGCAGGGGCGCTTCCTACAATGAGCAGTTCTTC. It specifies CASSSGRGASYNEQFF.

The gene calls are TRBV11-3 and TRBJ2-2; the match to TRBD1 covers 8 bases. Losses at the gene ends were 5 bases for V and 1 base for J; bases not matched to a gene: 9. The CDR3 runs 17 residues. Per the germline V gene, CDR1 is SGHNT and CDR2 is YENEEA. The CDR3 reads CASSVGTGKGNTGELFF. The CDR3, as DNA: TGTGCCAGCAGCGTCGGGACAGGCAAAGGGAACACCGGGGAGCTGTTTTTT. The complete variable domain, with remaining parts taken from reference TRBV11-3 and TRBJ2-2, reads EAGVVQSPRYKIIEKKQPVAFWCNPISGHNTLYWYLQNLGQGPELLIRYENEEAVDDSQLPKDRFSAERLKGVDSTLKIQPAELGDSAVYLCASSVGTGKGNTGELFFGEGSRLTVL.

The gene calls are TRBV13 and TRBJ2-7, with TRBD2 identical over 10 bases. V gave up 4 bases and J gave up 5 bases; unmatched junction bases: 14. Germline CDR1 is PRHDT and CDR2 is FYEKMQ (reference sequence). This CDR3 is 17 amino acids long. CDR3 in DNA: TGTGCCAGCAGCTCCCGAGAGCGGGGGGGCAGGTCCCACGAGCAGTACTTC. Amino acid sequence: CASSSRERGGRSHEQYF.

This sequence joins TRBV19 and TRBJ2-1; 9 positions match TRBD1. The germline V gene encodes CDR1 LNHDA and CDR2 SQIVND (reference sequence). The CDR3 totals 15 residues. V dropped 5 bases and J dropped 8; count of bases not matched to a gene: 10. The CDR3 reads CASSRPGTGSDEQFF. CDR3 in DNA: TGTGCCAGTAGTCGTCCCGGGACAGGGTCCGATGAGCAGTTCTTC. Full variable domain (rest looked up from reference TRBV19 and TRBJ2-1): DGGITQSPKYLFRKEGQNVTLSCEQNLNHDAMYWYRQDPGQGLRLIYYSQIVNDFQKGDIAEGYSVSREKKESFPLTVTSAQKNPTAFYLCASSRPGTGSDEQFFGPGTRLTVL.

The V call is TRBV5-6, the J call TRBJ1-4; D unresolved. Trimming took 1 base from V and 6 from J, leaving 13 bases between them. Germline CDR1 reads SGHDT; CDR2 reads YYEEEE. CDR3 length: 15 residues. The CDR3 DNA reads as TGTGCCAGCAGCTTGCGTTTGGGAGGTTATGAAAAACTGTTTTTT. Translated: CASSLRLGGYEKLFF.